These 21 T cell receptor beta chains were all obtained from the same sample, sequenced in a study of T cell clusters in autoimmune cytopenias. TRB was amplified from around 0.25 ug of peripheral blood genomic DNA per sample. One tube held mixed TRB-A and TRB-B primer pools for touch-down PCR. TCRdb reprocessed the multiplex PCR reads and stores each CDR3 protein as one record, lacking DNA. This sample's clone table lists under 8,500 distinct CDR3 sequences. Source material: peripheral blood. The receptors derive from a human donor with an autoimmune cytopenia or autoimmune hepatitis (not recorded which).

This clonotype is medium-sized by frequency. The chain joins TRBV27 to TRBJ2-3; TCRdb lists TRBD1, though no DNA is available to test this call. The CDR3 has 13 amino acids. Germline-derived CDR1 and CDR2 are MNHEY and SMNVEV (reference sequence). CDR3 region: CASSSQGDYTQYF.

The chain couples TRBV5-4 to TRBJ2-5; there is no DNA to check the TCRdb D call of TRBD2. The CDR3 loop spans 16 amino acids. Per germline, CDR1 SGHNT and CDR2 YYREEE (reference sequence). The CDR3 sequence is CASSSGLVQIQETQYF.

By frequency, this clonotype is medium-sized (0.01 to 0.1%). The gene calls are TRBV6-1 and TRBJ2-2; checking the TCRdb D call of TRBD2 is not possible without DNA. CDR1 and CDR2 (germline): MNHNS, SASEGT. This CDR3 contains 16 residues. CDR3 protein: CASSEDSGGAAGELFF.

This clonotype shows up as medium-sized (0.01 to 0.1%) by frequency. The V call is TRBV18, the J call TRBJ2-3; TCRdb's D call, TRBD1, is unchecked because there is no DNA. The CDR3 extends over 18 amino acids. Germline-derived CDR1 and CDR2 are KGHSH and LQKENI. The CDR3 loop reads CASSPYPFRGGRTDTQYF.

The chain is built from TRBV4-3 and TRBJ2-3; absent DNA, TCRdb's TRBD2 call cannot be checked. This CDR3 region has 16 residues. Per germline, CDR1 LGHNA and CDR2 YSLEER. CDR3 loop: CASSQDVRGRADTQYF.

By frequency, this clonotype is medium-sized (0.01 to 0.1%). The chain couples TRBV6-5 to TRBJ1-6. Germline lookup yields CDR1 MNHEY and CDR2 SVGAGI. The CDR3 totals 13 residues. The CDR3 reads CASKGSSDSPLHF.

The rearrangement uses TRBV7-2 and TRBJ1-2. Germline V gene sequence: CDR1 SGHTA, CDR2 FQGNSA. There are 14 residues in the CDR3. This chain's CDR3 is CASSFNYLNYGYTF.

The chain recombines TRBV20-1 with TRBJ2-5. The CDR3 spans 14 residues. Germline V gives CDR1 DFQATT, CDR2 SNEGSKA (reference sequence). CDR3 protein: CSARRALGLETQYF.

This rearrangement joins TRBV18 to TRBJ2-1; lacking DNA, the TRBD1 call made by TCRdb goes unchecked. The CDR3 sequence is 17 residues long. Per germline, CDR1 KGHSH and CDR2 LQKENI. CDR3 protein: CASSRPTGVPSLDEQFF.

The gene calls are TRBV6-5 and TRBJ2-3; TCRdb selects TRBD1, and the lack of DNA leaves this call unchecked. Per germline, CDR1 MNHEY and CDR2 SVGAGI. The CDR3 has 15 residues. The CDR3 sequence: CASSYRDPSTDTQYF.

This clonotype is identified as medium-sized from frequency. The chain joins TRBV5-4 to TRBJ2-1; TCRdb proposes TRBD2, but this gene call is untestable without DNA. The CDR3 is 14 amino acids. The germline V gene has CDR1 SGHNT and CDR2 YYREEE (reference sequence). This chain's CDR3 is CASSPGLAVNEQFF.

V gene TRBV5-1 combines with J gene TRBJ2-3; TCRdb returns TRBD2, unconfirmable since there is no DNA. Germline lookup yields CDR1 SGHRS and CDR2 YFSETQ. CDR3 length: 14 residues. CDR3 sequence reads: CASSGGGSTDTQYF.

The rearrangement uses TRBV18 and TRBJ2-5. The CDR3 runs to 14 residues. CDR1 and CDR2 from the germline V gene are KGHSH and LQKENI. CDR3 residues: CASSLQEYQETQYF.

Frequency places this clonotype as medium-sized (0.01 to 0.1%). The chain recombines TRBV18 with TRBJ1-4. The CDR3 contains 12 residues. The germline V gene has CDR1 KGHSH and CDR2 LQKENI. The CDR3 here is CASSMGRTGLFF.

This sequence joins TRBV20-1 and TRBJ2-7. The CDR3 contains 15 residues. Looked up from germline, CDR1 is DFQATT and CDR2 is SNEGSKA (reference sequence). The CDR3 spells CSARDIEKLSYEQYF.

The V call is TRBV18, the J call TRBJ1-2. Per germline, CDR1 KGHSH and CDR2 LQKENI. The CDR3 loop spans 18 amino acids. The CDR3 protein is CASSPSATGPQQGYGYTF.

By frequency, this clonotype registers medium-sized. The chain uses TRBV30 and TRBJ1-2; the TCRdb D gene call, TRBD1, has no DNA to confirm it. Per germline, CDR1 GTSNPN and CDR2 SVGIG (reference sequence). CDR3 length: 16 residues. The CDR3 is CAWSGGQGVINYGYTF.

The V and J genes are TRBV7-7 and TRBJ2-5; TCRdb picks TRBD2, but there is no DNA to check that call. The CDR3 is made up of 12 amino acids. Germline V gene data show CDR1 as SSHAT and CDR2 as FNYEAQ (reference sequence). The CDR3 protein is CATSPLQETQYF.

The genes are TRBV18 and TRBJ1-3; TCRdb selects TRBD1, and the lack of DNA leaves this call unchecked. Looked up from germline, CDR1 is KGHSH and CDR2 is LQKENI. The CDR3 loop spans 16 amino acids. The CDR3 here is CASSRQGGGSGNTIYF.

By frequency, this clonotype registers medium-sized. The chain recombines TRBV18 with TRBJ2-2; no DNA is available, so the TRBD1 call from TCRdb remains unchecked. CDR1 and CDR2 (germline): KGHSH, LQKENI. The CDR3 runs 14 residues. The CDR3 sequence: CASSPGHNTGELFF.

The chain has TRBV4-2 and TRBJ2-5; the D call from TCRdb, TRBD1, cannot be confirmed without DNA. The CDR3 spans 15 residues. CDR1 and CDR2 from the germline V gene are LGHNA and YNFKEQ. CDR3 sequence reads: CASSQAGGSEATQYF.